Below, 9 T cell receptor beta chains from the same sample are listed, as sequenced in a study of T cell clonality in common variable immunodeficiency. The protocol was immunoSEQ multiplex PCR, while the TCRdb copy is restricted to in-frame clones and leaves out a portion. This sample carries about 37,000 clones and no singletons, and approximately 4% goes to the top ten. Specimen: peripheral blood mononuclear cells. These receptors came from a person aged 18 to 70 in good health.

With respect to this clone: The missing CDR3 end, 3 residues past where the read stops, is filled in from the germline J gene. The genes are TRBV20-1 and TRBJ1-3; D uncertain. Germline V gene lookup returns CDR1 DFQATT and CDR2 SNEGSKA (reference sequence). Between the trimmed V and J ends, which lost 0 bases and 0 bases, there was a span of 9 bases. The CDR3 spans 15 residues. The CDR3 here is CSARDIGDSGNTIYF. Partial CDR3 DNA: TGCAGTGCTAGAGATATCGGGGACTCTGGAAACACC.

Details on this clone: The CDR3 end lies 3 residues beyond the end of the read and is filled in from the germline J gene. This rearrangement joins TRBV19 to TRBJ1-2; 8 nucleotides agree with TRBD1. Germline CDR1 and CDR2: LNHDA and SQIVND (reference sequence). This CDR3 spans 14 amino acids. This CDR3 reads CASSTVGQGLSYTF. The part of the CDR3 DNA that was read is TGTGCCAGTAGTACCGTTGGACAGGGCCTATCC.

This clone was found a few times. CDR3 DNA, as far as it was read: TGTGCCAGCAGCTTACGCGGGAGGGCCGGGGAG. This translates into CASSLRGRAGE. In full, the CDR3 is CASSLRGRAGELFF. V usage is TRBV7-2 and J usage is TRBJ2-2; 9 bases agree with TRBD2. The read falls 3 residues short of the CDR3 end, and the missing part is taken from the germline J gene. With V trimmed by 2 bases and J by 6 bases, 1 base remained unmatched. CDR3 length equals 14 residues. The V gene's germline CDR1 is SGHTA and CDR2 FQGNSA.

This clone was detected ten times or more. Coverage ceases 3 residues before the CDR3 finishes, and the germline J gene fills in the end. V and J are TRBV4-1 and TRBJ2-7; 10 nucleotides agree with TRBD2. The V gene end was trimmed by 2 bases and the J gene end by 3 bases; junction bases not matched to a gene: 4. The CDR3 extends over 15 amino acids. Germline values: CDR1 MGHRA, CDR2 YSYEKL. The part of the CDR3 DNA that was read is TGCGCCAGCAGCCAATTACTAGCGGGAAACTACGAG. Amino acids: CASSQLLAGNYE. The CDR3 in its entirety is CASSQLLAGNYEQYF.

This clone was counted ten times or more. Sequencing ends 3 residues short of the CDR3 end; the germline J gene provides the rest. The chain uses TRBV5-1 and TRBJ2-1; 12 bases map to TRBD2. The CDR3 runs 15 residues. CDR1 is SGHRS, CDR2 YFSETQ, per germline. The V gene end was trimmed by 5 bases and the J gene end by 7 bases; junction bases not matched to a gene: 7. The CDR3 protein is CASRTFLAGGNEQFF. CDR3 DNA (partial): TGCGCCAGCAGAACCTTCCTAGCGGGAGGGAATGAG.

This clone was counted many times. CDR3 sequence: CSARARHFPGYEQYF. The CDR3 DNA, read in part, is TGCAGTGCTAGAGCCCGACACTTTCCGGGGTACGAG. The V gene is TRBV20-1, the J gene TRBJ2-7; perhaps TRBD2 as D (5 bases). The DNA ends 3 residues before the CDR3 does, and the rest of the CDR3 is filled in from the germline J gene. V was trimmed by 1 base and J by 4 bases, leaving 17 bases between them. CDR3 size: 15 residues. The germline CDR1 and CDR2 sequences are DFQATT and SNEGSKA (reference sequence).

Comment on this clone: The read terminates 3 residues ahead of where the CDR3 ends, so the germline J gene completes it. The chain has TRBV18 and TRBJ2-7; 7 bases align to TRBD2. Germline V lookup: CDR1 KGHSH, CDR2 LQKENI. CDR3 length equals 14 residues. Trimming removed 3 bases from V and 3 bases from J; junction bases left unmatched: 5. The covered CDR3 bases are TGTGCCAGCTCACCCGGGACTACCTACTACGAG. Translation: CASSPGTTYYE. The full-length CDR3 reads as CASSPGTTYYEQYF.

Remarks on this clone: The observed sequence ends 3 residues before the CDR3 terminus, with the missing tail filled in from the germline J gene. The gene calls are TRBV7-9 and TRBJ1-2; TRBD1 might be the D (5 bases). The CDR3 is 15 residues long. Per germline, CDR1 SEHNR and CDR2 FQNEAQ (reference sequence). Incomplete CDR3 DNA: TGTGCCAGCAGCGATCCGGGACTAGCAACAGATACC. Its protein is CASSDPGLATDT. The CDR3 in full is CASSDPGLATDTYTF.

This clone was found many times. The read ends 3 residues shy of where the CDR3 ends; the end is completed using the germline J gene. V gene TRBV7-8 combines with J gene TRBJ2-7; the match to TRBD1 covers 9 bases. Germline loops: CDR1 SGHVS, CDR2 FQNEAQ. V was clipped by 1 base and J by 5 bases; unmatched bases: 6. The CDR3 runs to 15 residues. The CDR3 spells CASSLVTGGKDEQYF. The sequenced part of the CDR3 DNA is TGTGCCAGCAGCTTAGTTACAGGGGGCAAGGACGAG. Together with reference TRBV7-8 and TRBJ2-7, the CDR3 gives the full variable domain: GAGVSQSPRYKVAKRGQDVALRCDPISGHVSLFWYQQALGQGPEFLTYFQNEAQLDKSGLPSDRFFAERPEGSVSTLKIQRTQQEDSAVYLCASSLVTGGKDEQYFGPGTRLTVT.